This TCR beta chain was sequenced in a study of early T cells in non-severe SARS-CoV-2 infection. About the study: Sequenced material consisted of bulk RNA (from unsorted whole blood), and chains were unpaired.

TCRdb reprocessed the 5' RACE reads with MiXCR, giving one entry per CDR3 protein. The sample has about 28,000 distinct CDR3 sequences, 5% to 5.5% seen once. V shed 4 bases and J shed 8 bases, with 14 bases lying between them. This CDR3 contains 13 residues. The V gene's germline CDR1 is DFQATT and CDR2 SNEGSKA (reference sequence). In this sample, this clonotype turned up many times. This clonotype was sampled from an adult who was a healthcare worker with PCR-confirmed SARS-CoV-2 infection or an uninfected control (not recorded which). Sequenced material: whole blood. The V call is TRBV20-1, the J call TRBJ1-4, with D possibly TRBD1 on 5 matching bases. In DNA, the CDR3 is TGCAGTGCTATTTTTCCGACAGCCGAAAAACTGTTTTTT. Translating it yields CSAIFPTAEKLFF.